Below, 23 T cell receptor beta chains from the same sample are listed, as sequenced in a study of blood T cells in healthy people across ages. Through a sample-barcoded 5' primer and a J-beta primer mix, a second PCR was run for about 6 to 12 cycles. TCRdb passed the 5' RACE reads through MiXCR, listing each CDR3 protein once. The data show around 900,000 distinct CDR3 sequences, about 53% seen once. Sequences were obtained from blood. The receptors here all came from a woman aged 60-70 years in good health.

The V gene is TRBV6-5, the J gene TRBJ1-2, with 7 bases matching TRBD1. The CDR3 extends over 16 amino acids. The V gene's germline CDR1 is MNHEY and CDR2 SVGAGI. V was clipped by 8 bases and J by 2 bases; unmatched bases: 14. CDR3 sequence reads: CASAISDRIPNYGYTF. The CDR3 DNA reads as TGTGCCAGCGCAATTTCGGACAGGATCCCCAACTATGGCTACACCTTC.

This clonotype was seen only once. The V and J genes are TRBV6-5 and TRBJ2-3; perhaps TRBD2 as D (6 bases). Looked up from germline, CDR1 is MNHEY and CDR2 is SVGAGI. This CDR3 comprises 18 residues. The V gene lost 2 bases and the J gene lost 4 bases, with 22 bases spanning the gap. Written as DNA, the CDR3 is TGTGCCAGCAGTTACCCCGCAGCTCAGCGGAGGGGCGCAGATACGCAGTATTTT. It encodes CASSYPAAQRRGADTQYF.

V and J are TRBV3-1 and TRBJ1-5; D uncertain. Trimming removed 3 bases from V and 2 bases from J, with 11 bases in between. Germline values: CDR1 LGHDT, CDR2 YNNKEL (reference sequence). The CDR3 contains 15 residues. This chain's CDR3 is CASSQGFMGNQPQHF. The CDR3, as DNA: TGTGCCAGCAGCCAGGGGTTTATGGGCAATCAGCCCCAGCATTTT.

CDR3 sequence reads: CSARDTGAVDFTDTQYF. DNA of the CDR3: TGCAGTGCTAGAGATACGGGAGCGGTAGATTTCACAGATACGCAGTATTTT. J is TRBJ2-3 and V is TRBV20-1; a possible D gene is TRBD2 (6 bases). Looked up from germline, CDR1 is DFQATT and CDR2 is SNEGSKA (reference sequence). The CDR3 is made up of 17 amino acids. V was cut by 0 bases and J by 2 bases, with 18 bases left in between.

This clonotype was counted only a few times. This sequence joins TRBV20-1 and TRBJ2-1; D ambiguous. V shed 6 bases and J shed 1 base, with 10 bases lying between them. Germline values: CDR1 DFQATT, CDR2 SNEGSKA (reference sequence). CDR3 length: 13 residues. CDR3 coding DNA: TGCAGTGCCTTAGCCTTTTCCTACAATGAGCAGTTCTTC. Residues: CSALAFSYNEQFF.

The chain combines TRBV5-6 with TRBJ2-3; D call uncertain. This CDR3 comprises 15 residues. V lost 0 bases to trimming and J lost 6 bases, with 14 bases between them. CDR1 is SGHDT, CDR2 YYEEEE, per germline. As DNA, the CDR3 is TGTGCCAGCAGCTTGGGCCATTGGGGTCGTGATACGCAGTATTTT. Protein product: CASSLGHWGRDTQYF.

This chain links TRBV7-9 with TRBJ2-1; 8 bases line up with TRBD2. This CDR3 spans 18 amino acids. V gave up 4 bases and J gave up 4 bases; unmatched junction bases: 15. Germline V gene data show CDR1 as SEHNR and CDR2 as FQNEAQ (reference sequence). The CDR3 bases are TGTGCCAGCAGCTCTGCGCGGATAAGCGGGAGTAGGTACAATGAGCAGTTCTTC. Translated, it gives CASSSARISGSRYNEQFF.

In this sample, this clonotype turned up a few times. This chain links TRBV11-2 with TRBJ2-5; TRBD1 agrees at 7 bases. CDR3 length equals 14 residues. Germline loops: CDR1 SGHAT, CDR2 FQNNGV. V lost 5 bases and J lost 5; bases outside the gene matches: 8. The CDR3 loop reads CASSQRQGTETQYF. Written as DNA, the CDR3 is TGTGCCAGCAGCCAACGACAGGGAACGGAGACCCAGTACTTC.

The chain couples TRBV20-1 to TRBJ2-7; D unresolved. The length of the CDR3 is 12 residues. Between the trimmed V and J ends, which lost 3 bases and 2 bases, there was a span of 8 bases. Germline assignment: CDR1 DFQATT and CDR2 SNEGSKA (reference sequence). The DNA for the CDR3 is TGCAGTGCTAGTGAGCAGCCCTACGAGCAGTACTTC. Protein sequence: CSASEQPYEQYF.

J is TRBJ1-2 and V is TRBV27, with D uncertain. Germline values: CDR1 MNHEY, CDR2 SMNVEV (reference sequence). The CDR3 runs to 13 residues. V was trimmed by 6 bases and J by 4 bases, leaving 12 bases between them. CDR3 DNA sequence: TGTGCCAGCAGACCCCACTCGGGCTATGGCTACACCTTC. Translation: CASRPHSGYGYTF.

V is TRBV6-6 and J is TRBJ2-7; D is perhaps TRBD2 (6 bases). Germline CDR1 and CDR2: MNHNY and SVGAGI (reference sequence). Trimming pared 5 bases from V and 0 bases from J, leaving 17 bases between. The CDR3 length is 16 residues. The CDR3 nucleotides are TGTGCCAGCAGTAGGCCCGGAGGGGTCGGCTCCTACGAGCAGTACTTC. Its protein is CASSRPGGVGSYEQYF.

V is TRBV20-1 and J is TRBJ2-1; D gene uncertain. CDR3 size: 13 residues. Looked up from germline, CDR1 is DFQATT and CDR2 is SNEGSKA (reference sequence). V lost 6 bases and J lost 2, with 11 bases in between. CDR3 in amino acids: CSAPGLTYNEQFF. CDR3 sequence (DNA): TGCAGTGCCCCGGGCCTAACCTACAATGAGCAGTTCTTC.

The rearrangement uses TRBV5-8 and TRBJ2-5; no clear D. The CDR3 totals 10 residues. Germline loops: CDR1 SGHTS, CDR2 YDEGEE. V gave up 4 bases and J gave up 11 bases, with 9 bases separating them. The CDR3 loop reads CASSTKGQYF. DNA for the CDR3: TGTGCCAGCAGCACGAAAGGGCAGTACTTC. Supplemented by reference TRBV5-8 and TRBJ2-5, the full variable domain reads EAGVTQSPTHLIKTRGQQATLRCSPISGHTSVYWYQQALGLGLQFLLWYDEGEERNRGNFPPRFSGRQFPNYSSELNVNALELEDSALYLCASSTKGQYFGPGTRLLVL.

This rearrangement joins TRBV20-1 to TRBJ2-1, with 13 nucleotides matching TRBD2. V trimming: 7 bases; J trimming: 6 bases; junction bases outside the gene matches: 9. Germline CDR1 and CDR2: DFQATT and SNEGSKA (reference sequence). The CDR3 consists of 15 residues. Here the CDR3 DNA reads TGCAGTGTCGTAGTCAGACTAGCGGGAGGCAATGAGCAGTTCTTC. This codes for CSVVVRLAGGNEQFF.

CDR3 bases: TGCGCCAGCAGCCAAGACGGCCGAACCCAGTACTTC. Amino acid sequence: CASSQDGRTQYF. V is TRBV4-1 and J is TRBJ2-5; unclear D gene. The CDR3 spans 12 residues. V was cut by 0 bases and J by 8 bases, with 7 bases left in between. The germline V gene has CDR1 MGHRA and CDR2 YSYEKL.

The chain recombines TRBV29-1 with TRBJ2-1, with a weak D call TRBD1 (6 bases). Germline loops: CDR1 SQVTM, CDR2 ANQGSEA. V shed 7 bases and J shed 4 bases, with 17 bases lying between them. This CDR3 has 14 residues. The CDR3 DNA reads TGCAGCGCCCTGGACAGAAGCTGGTACAATGAGCAGTTCTTC. Translated: CSALDRSWYNEQFF.

V usage is TRBV11-2 and J usage is TRBJ2-3; unclear D gene. The CDR3 contains 13 residues. Germline values: CDR1 SGHAT, CDR2 FQNNGV. V dropped 5 bases and J dropped 7 bases, with 13 bases sitting between them. The CDR3 loop is CASSPSVGNTQYF. In DNA form, the CDR3 reads TGTGCCAGCAGCCCATCGGTTGGCAATACGCAGTATTTT.

The chain has TRBV29-1 and TRBJ2-1; 14 nucleotides align to TRBD2. The CDR3 is 16 residues long. The V gene's germline CDR1 is SQVTM and CDR2 ANQGSEA. V lost 4 bases, J lost 9 bases, and 11 bases stayed unmatched. The CDR3 loop is CSVAGTSGSSLTEQFF. The CDR3 nucleotides read TGCAGCGTTGCTGGGACTAGCGGGAGTTCGCTAACTGAGCAGTTCTTC.

The chain combines TRBV10-3 with TRBJ2-5; the D gene is possibly TRBD2 (5 bases). This CDR3 is 15 amino acids long. Trimming removed 8 bases at V and 0 bases at J, with 16 bases between. The germline gives CDR1 ENHRY, CDR2 SYGVKD. This chain's CDR3 is CAIGMGGWYQETQYF. The CDR3 DNA follows: TGTGCCATCGGGATGGGCGGGTGGTACCAAGAGACCCAGTACTTC.

The chain employs TRBV10-3 and TRBJ1-2; D possibly corresponds to TRBD1 (6 bases). CDR3 size: 14 residues. Trimming took 9 bases from V and 0 from J, leaving 14 bases between them. The germline V gene has CDR1 ENHRY and CDR2 SYGVKD. The CDR3 loop reads CAITGTRANYGYTF. DNA of the CDR3: TGTGCCATTACAGGGACTAGGGCTAACTATGGCTACACCTTC.

The chain links TRBV18 to TRBJ1-1, with a possible D match to TRBD1 (5 bases). The CDR3 sequence is 13 residues long. V was clipped by 2 bases and J by 6 bases, with 10 bases between them. Germline V gene lookup returns CDR1 KGHSH and CDR2 LQKENI. CDR3 amino acids: CASSPTGTSEAFF. The CDR3 nucleotides are TGTGCCAGCTCACCAACTGGGACTTCTGAAGCTTTCTTT.

The genes are TRBV4-2 and TRBJ1-2, with a tentative D call TRBD1 (5 bases). CDR1 and CDR2 (germline): LGHNA, YNFKEQ. V lost 0 bases and J 0 bases, leaving 11 bases between the germline ends. This CDR3 has 16 residues. The CDR3 sequence is CASSQDSGPANYGYTF. The CDR3 DNA reads as TGTGCCAGCAGCCAAGATTCGGGGCCAGCTAACTATGGCTACACCTTC.

The chain links TRBV27 to TRBJ2-5; TRBD2 agrees at 8 bases. The V gene end was trimmed by 5 bases and the J gene end by 4 bases; junction bases not matched to a gene: 12. Germline CDR1 and CDR2: MNHEY and SMNVEV (reference sequence). The CDR3 runs to 16 residues. The CDR3: CASSPWTSINGETQYF. The DNA for the CDR3 is TGTGCCAGCAGTCCGTGGACTAGCATTAATGGAGAGACCCAGTACTTC.